This record looks at one TCR beta chain sequence and its context. Its target is not known. V gave up 4 bases and J gave up 2 bases; unmatched junction bases: 6. CDR3 length: 16 residues. Germline values: CDR1 KGHSH, CDR2 LQKENI. The entry originates in a study of T cell responses to AZD1222 COVID-19 vaccine. Findings of the study overall: Females made up more of the donors, who were largely white British, and clonal diversity may have come out too low. Rises in breadth and depth of Spike-specific TCRs came after two AZD1222 doses.

Measured with immunoSEQ multiplex PCR; TCRdb has only the in-frame clones, and not every one. Among under 140,000 clones listed, about 88% were seen once. Sample: peripheral blood, taken on day 0 of AZD1222 vaccination. This TCR was recovered from an adult in good health. The chain links TRBV18 to TRBJ1-3; TRBD1 aligns across 9 bases. CDR3 sequence reads: CASSLRRQGAGNTIYF. The CDR3 DNA reads TGTGCCAGCTCACTGAGGAGACAGGGGGCTGGAAACACCATATATTTT.